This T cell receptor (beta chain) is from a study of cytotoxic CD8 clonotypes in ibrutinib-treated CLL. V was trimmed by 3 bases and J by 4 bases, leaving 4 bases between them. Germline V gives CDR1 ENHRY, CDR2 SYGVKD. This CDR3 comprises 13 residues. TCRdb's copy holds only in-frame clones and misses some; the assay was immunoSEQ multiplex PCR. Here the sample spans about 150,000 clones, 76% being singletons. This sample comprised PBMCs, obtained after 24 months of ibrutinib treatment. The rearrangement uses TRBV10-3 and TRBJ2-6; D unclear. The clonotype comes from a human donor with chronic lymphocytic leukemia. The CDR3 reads CAISEWGANVLTF. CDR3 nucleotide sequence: TGTGCCATCAGTGAATGGGGGGCCAACGTCCTGACTTTC.